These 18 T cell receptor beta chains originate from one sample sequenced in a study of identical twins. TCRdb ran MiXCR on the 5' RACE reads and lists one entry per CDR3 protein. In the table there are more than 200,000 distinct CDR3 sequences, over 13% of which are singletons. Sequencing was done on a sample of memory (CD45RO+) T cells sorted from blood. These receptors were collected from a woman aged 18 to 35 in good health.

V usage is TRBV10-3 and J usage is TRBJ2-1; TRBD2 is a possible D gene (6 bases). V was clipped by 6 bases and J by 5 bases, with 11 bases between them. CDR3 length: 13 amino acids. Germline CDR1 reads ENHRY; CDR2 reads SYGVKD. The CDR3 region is CAISGSKDNEQFF. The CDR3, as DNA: TGTGCCATCAGCGGGAGTAAGGACAATGAGCAGTTCTTC.

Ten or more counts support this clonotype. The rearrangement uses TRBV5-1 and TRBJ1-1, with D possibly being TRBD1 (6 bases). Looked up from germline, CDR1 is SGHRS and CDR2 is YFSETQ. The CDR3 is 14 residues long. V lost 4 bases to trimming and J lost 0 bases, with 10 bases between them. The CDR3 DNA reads TGCGCCAGCAGCGCCAGGGGACTGAACACTGAAGCTTTCTTT. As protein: CASSARGLNTEAFF.

The CDR3 DNA reads as TGTGCCAGCAGCTTAAGTCTTACAAACATTCAGTACTTC. It encodes CASSLSLTNIQYF. The chain carries TRBV7-6 and TRBJ2-4; unclear D gene. The CDR3 is 13 amino acids. Germline values: CDR1 SGHVS, CDR2 FNYEAQ. Between the trimmed V and J ends, which lost 2 bases and 6 bases, there was a span of 8 bases.

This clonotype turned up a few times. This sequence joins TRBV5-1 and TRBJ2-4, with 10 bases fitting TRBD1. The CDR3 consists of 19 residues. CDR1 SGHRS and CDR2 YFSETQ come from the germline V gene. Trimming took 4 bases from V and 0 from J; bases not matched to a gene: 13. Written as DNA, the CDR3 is TGCGCCAGCAGCCTCTGGACAGGGGGGATTTTTGAAGCCAAAAACATTCAGTACTTC. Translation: CASSLWTGGIFEAKNIQYF.

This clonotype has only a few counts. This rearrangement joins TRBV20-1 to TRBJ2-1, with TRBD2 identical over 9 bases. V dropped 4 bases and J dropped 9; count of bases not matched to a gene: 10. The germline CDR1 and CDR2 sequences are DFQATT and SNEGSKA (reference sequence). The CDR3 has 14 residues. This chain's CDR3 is CSAKGGLALSEQFF. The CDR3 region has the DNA TGCAGTGCTAAAGGGGGACTAGCCTTGAGTGAGCAGTTCTTC.

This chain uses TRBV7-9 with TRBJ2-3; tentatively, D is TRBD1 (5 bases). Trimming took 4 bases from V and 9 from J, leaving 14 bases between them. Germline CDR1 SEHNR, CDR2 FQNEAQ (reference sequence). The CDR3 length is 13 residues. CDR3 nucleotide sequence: TGTGCCAGCAGCTCGGCTGACTGGGGCACGCAGTATTTT. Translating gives CASSSADWGTQYF.

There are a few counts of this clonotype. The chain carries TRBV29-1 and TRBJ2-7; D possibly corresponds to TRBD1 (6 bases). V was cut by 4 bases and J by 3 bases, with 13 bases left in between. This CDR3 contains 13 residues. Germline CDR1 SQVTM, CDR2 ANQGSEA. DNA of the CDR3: TGCAGCGTTGGAACCTTACAGGGCTACGAGCAGTACTTC. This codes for CSVGTLQGYEQYF.

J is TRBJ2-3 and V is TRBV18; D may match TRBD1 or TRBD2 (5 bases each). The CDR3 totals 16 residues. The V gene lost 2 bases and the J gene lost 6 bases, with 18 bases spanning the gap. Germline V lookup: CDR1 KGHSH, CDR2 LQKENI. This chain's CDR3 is CASSPFSGYGADTQYF. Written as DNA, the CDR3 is TGTGCCAGCTCACCATTCTCCGGTTACGGGGCCGATACGCAGTATTTT. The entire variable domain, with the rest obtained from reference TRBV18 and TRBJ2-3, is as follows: NAGVMQNPRHLVRRRGQEARLRCSPMKGHSHVYWYRQLPEEGLKFMVYLQKENIIDESGMPKERFSAEFPKEGPSILRIQQVVRGDSAAYFCASSPFSGYGADTQYFGPGTRLTVL.

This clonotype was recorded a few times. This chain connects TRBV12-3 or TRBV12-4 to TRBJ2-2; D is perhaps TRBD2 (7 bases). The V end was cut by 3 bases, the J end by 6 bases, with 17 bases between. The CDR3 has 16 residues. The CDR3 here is CASSFLGGVAAGELFF. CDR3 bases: TGTGCCAGCAGTTTCTTAGGGGGGGTCGCCGCCGGGGAGCTGTTTTTT.

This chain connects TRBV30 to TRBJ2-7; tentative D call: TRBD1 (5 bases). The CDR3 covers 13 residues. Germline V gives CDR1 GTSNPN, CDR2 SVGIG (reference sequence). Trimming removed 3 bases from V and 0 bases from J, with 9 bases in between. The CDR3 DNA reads TGTGCCTGGAGACAGGCCTCCTCCTACGAGCAGTACTTC. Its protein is CAWRQASSYEQYF.

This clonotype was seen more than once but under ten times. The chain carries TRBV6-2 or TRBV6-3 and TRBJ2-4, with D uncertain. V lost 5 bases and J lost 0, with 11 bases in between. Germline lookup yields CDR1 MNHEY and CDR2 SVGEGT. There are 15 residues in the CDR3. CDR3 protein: CASSIPDLAKNIQYF. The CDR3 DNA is TGTGCCAGCAGTATTCCCGACCTAGCCAAAAACATTCAGTACTTC.

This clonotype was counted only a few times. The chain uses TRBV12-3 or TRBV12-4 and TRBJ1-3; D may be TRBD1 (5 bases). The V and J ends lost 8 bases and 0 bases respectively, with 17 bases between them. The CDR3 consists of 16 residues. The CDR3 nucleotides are TGTGCCAGCGGGGACCCTTGGCCATCCTCTGGAAACACCATATATTTT. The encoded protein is CASGDPWPSSGNTIYF.

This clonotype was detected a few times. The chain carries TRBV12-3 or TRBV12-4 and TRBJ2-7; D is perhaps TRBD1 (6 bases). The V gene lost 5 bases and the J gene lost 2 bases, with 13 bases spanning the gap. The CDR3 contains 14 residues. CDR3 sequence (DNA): TGTGCCAGCAGTCCAGACGACAGGACCTACGAGCAGTACTTC. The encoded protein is CASSPDDRTYEQYF.

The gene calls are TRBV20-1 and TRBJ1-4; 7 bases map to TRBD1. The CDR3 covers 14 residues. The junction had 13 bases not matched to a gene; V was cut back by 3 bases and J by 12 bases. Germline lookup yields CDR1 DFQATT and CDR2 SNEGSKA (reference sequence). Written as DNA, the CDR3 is TGCAGTGCTAGGGACAGGATTCGGGGGTTTCAACTGTTTTTT. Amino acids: CSARDRIRGFQLFF.

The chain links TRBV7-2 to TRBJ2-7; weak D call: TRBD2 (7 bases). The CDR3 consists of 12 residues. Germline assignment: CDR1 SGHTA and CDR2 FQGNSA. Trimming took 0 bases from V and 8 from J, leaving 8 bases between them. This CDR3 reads CASSLAGGQQYF. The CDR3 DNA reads TGTGCCAGCAGCTTAGCGGGGGGGCAGCAGTACTTC.

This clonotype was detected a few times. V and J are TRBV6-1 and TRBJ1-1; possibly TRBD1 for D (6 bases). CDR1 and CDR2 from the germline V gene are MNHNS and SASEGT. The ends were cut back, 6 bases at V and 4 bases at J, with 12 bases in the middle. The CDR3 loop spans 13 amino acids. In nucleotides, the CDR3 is TGTGCCAGCAGCAGGGGCAGGGGCACTGAAGCTTTCTTT. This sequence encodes CASSRGRGTEAFF.

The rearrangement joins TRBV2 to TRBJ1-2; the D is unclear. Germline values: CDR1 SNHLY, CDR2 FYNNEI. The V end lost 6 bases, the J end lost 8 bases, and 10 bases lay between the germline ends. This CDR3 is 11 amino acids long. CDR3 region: CASRDLSGYTF. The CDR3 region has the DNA TGTGCCAGCAGAGATTTATCCGGCTACACCTTC. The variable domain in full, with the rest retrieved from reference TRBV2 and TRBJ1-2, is EPEVTQTPSHQVTQMGQEVILRCVPISNHLYFYWYRQILGQKVEFLVSFYNNEISEKSEIFDDQFSVERPDGSNFTLKIRSTKLEDSAMYFCASRDLSGYTFGSGTRLTVV.

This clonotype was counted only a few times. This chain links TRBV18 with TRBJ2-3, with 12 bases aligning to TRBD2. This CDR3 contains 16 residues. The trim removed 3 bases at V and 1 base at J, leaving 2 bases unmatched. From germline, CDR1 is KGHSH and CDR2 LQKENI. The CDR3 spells CASSPTSGGGTDTQYF. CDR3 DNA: TGTGCCAGCTCACCGACTAGCGGGGGCGGCACAGATACGCAGTATTTT.